This note documents a single TCR beta chain sequence. V shed 3 bases and J 5 bases; nucleotides not matched to a gene: 5. This CDR3 has 14 residues. Germline assignment: CDR1 MNHEY and CDR2 SMNVEV (reference sequence). The source of the sample is a study of cytomegalovirus exposure and HLA in healthy donors. Researchers ran the PCR with 60 Vbeta and 13 Jbeta primers. Using immunoSEQ multiplex PCR, the repertoire was profiled, and TCRdb retains in-frame clones only, with some absent. The data contain approximately 100,000 clones, 65% to 85% of them singletons. The V gene is TRBV27, the J gene TRBJ1-1, with 8 positions matching TRBD1. This TCR derives from a woman in her 40s in good health and CMV-seronegative. The sequenced material came from PBMCs. The CDR3 DNA reads TGTGCCAGCAGTTTGGACAGGGCTGGGACTGAAGCTTTCTTT. It translates to CASSLDRAGTEAFF.